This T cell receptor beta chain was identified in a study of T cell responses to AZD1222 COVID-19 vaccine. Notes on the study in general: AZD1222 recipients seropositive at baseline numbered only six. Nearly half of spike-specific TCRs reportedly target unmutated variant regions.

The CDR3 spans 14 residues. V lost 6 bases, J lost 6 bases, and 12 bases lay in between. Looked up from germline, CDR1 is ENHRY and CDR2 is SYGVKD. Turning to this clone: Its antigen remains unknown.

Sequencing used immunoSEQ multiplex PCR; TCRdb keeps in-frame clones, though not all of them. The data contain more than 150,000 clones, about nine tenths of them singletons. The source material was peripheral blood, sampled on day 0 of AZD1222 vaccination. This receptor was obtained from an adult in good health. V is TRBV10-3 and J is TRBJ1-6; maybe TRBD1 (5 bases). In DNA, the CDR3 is TGTGCCATCAGGTCCGGGACCCTTAATTCACCCCTCCACTTT. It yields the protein CAIRSGTLNSPLHF.